Listed below are T cell receptor beta chains from one sample, sequenced in a study of CXCR3-negative and CXCR3-positive naive CD8 T cells. TCRdb processed the 5' RACE reads again and assigns one entry to each CDR3 protein, with no DNA. The sample's table shows about 62,000 distinct CDR3 sequences. Sequencing was carried out using naive CXCR3- CD8+ T cells from blood. These TCRs come from a human donor in good health. Some clones in this sample may be carry-over from other donors' samples. CDR3s include the opening cysteine and the closing phenylalanine or tryptophan. The order of the fields is J gene, clone size, V gene, CDR3 protein. Clone size is not always given. Where it is, it says once, few, many or a class for expanded clones.

TRBJ2-1 NA TRBV4-1 CASSPTGLAGGSSYNEQFF
TRBJ2-5 NA TRBV5-4 CASSLEGYGETQYF
TRBJ2-7 NA TRBV29-1 CSARDSYEQYF
TRBJ1-3 NA TRBV29-1 CSVELVGAGNTIYF
TRBJ2-7 NA TRBV7-9 CASSPRQVVYEQYF
TRBJ2-7 NA TRBV20-1 CSANGGGGVEMVEQYF
TRBJ2-3 NA TRBV6-2/TRBV6-3 CASSFPLDTQYF
TRBJ2-1 NA TRBV20-1 CSARDGTGGVEQFF
TRBJ1-2 NA TRBV7-6 CASSRSTGQNYGYTF
TRBJ2-2 NA TRBV6-2/TRBV6-3 CASSYSISFTGELFF
TRBJ1-5 NA TRBV6-5 CASSYLDGQPQHF
TRBJ2-5 NA TRBV20-1 CSARRVAAWQETQYF
TRBJ2-4 NA TRBV14 CASSQETDLAKNIQYF
TRBJ2-5 NA TRBV7-6 CASSLEAGGWKTQYF
TRBJ2-7 NA TRBV7-9 CASSFDTMDSTYEQYF
TRBJ2-7 NA TRBV9 CASSVAAVPYEQYF
TRBJ1-1 NA TRBV5-1 CASSLFPGDMNTEAFF
TRBJ2-1 NA TRBV5-1 CASSGTGPGDLYNEQFF
TRBJ2-7 NA TRBV12-3/TRBV12-4 CASSFTGGSYEQYF
TRBJ2-1 NA TRBV7-9 CASSFEYNEQFF
TRBJ2-5 NA TRBV29-1 CSVDREGTQYF
TRBJ2-7 NA TRBV7-9 CASSSARLGYEQYF
TRBJ2-1 NA TRBV10-3 CAISWTSGGLSSYNEQFF
TRBJ1-1 NA TRBV5-1 CASSLTGDAFF
TRBJ2-7 NA TRBV29-1 CSVGETDYEQYF
TRBJ2-3 NA TRBV7-9 CASSSPPRGGDTQYF
TRBJ2-5 NA TRBV14 CASSLRTSLDAWGTQYF
TRBJ2-1 medium-sized TRBV5-5 CASFSYNEQFF
TRBJ2-7 NA TRBV7-9 CASSLAPTYEQYF
TRBJ2-2 NA TRBV30 CAIGRRNTGELFF
TRBJ2-7 NA TRBV5-6 CASSLGPSSYEQYF
TRBJ2-5 NA TRBV7-3 CASSATGAETQYF
TRBJ2-3 NA TRBV27 CASGKNRGLADTQYF